This T cell receptor beta chain was sequenced for a study of T cells after yellow fever vaccination. This CDR3 spans 12 amino acids. Trimming took 8 bases from V and 11 from J, leaving 15 bases between them. Germline V gene sequence: CDR1 SGHTA, CDR2 FQGNSA. TCRdb reprocessed the 5' RACE reads via MiXCR and lists one record per CDR3 protein. The table lists around 310,000 distinct CDR3 sequences, 3.5% to 4.5% of them singletons. This clonotype has more than one count but fewer than ten. What it recognizes is unknown. Overall study findings and caveats: It was the secondary response that reached its peak faster, day 5 versus 15, but it was weaker. Re-detected after boosting: most primary clones, 96% of CD4 and 88% of CD8.

The source material was PBMCs, sampled 15 days after the yellow fever booster vaccination. The TCR was taken from a man in his late teens or twenties who received the YFV17D yellow fever vaccine. The chain couples TRBV7-2 to TRBJ1-4, with D tentatively TRBD1 (5 bases). The CDR3 spells CASGPGRPKLFF. In DNA, the CDR3 is TGTGCCAGCGGCCCGGGACGGCCCAAACTGTTTTTT.